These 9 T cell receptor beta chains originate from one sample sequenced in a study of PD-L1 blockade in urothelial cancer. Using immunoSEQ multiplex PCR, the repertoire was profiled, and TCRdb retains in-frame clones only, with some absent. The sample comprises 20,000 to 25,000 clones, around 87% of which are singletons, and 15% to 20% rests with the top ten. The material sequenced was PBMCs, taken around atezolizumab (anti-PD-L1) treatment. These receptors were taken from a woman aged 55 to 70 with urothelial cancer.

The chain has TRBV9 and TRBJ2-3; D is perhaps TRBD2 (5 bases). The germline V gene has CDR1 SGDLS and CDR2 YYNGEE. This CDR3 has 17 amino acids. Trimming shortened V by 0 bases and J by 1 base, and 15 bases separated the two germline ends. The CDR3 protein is CASSVGTSAGGTDTQYF. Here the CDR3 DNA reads TGTGCCAGCAGCGTAGGAACCTCGGCGGGCGGCACAGATACGCAGTATTTT.

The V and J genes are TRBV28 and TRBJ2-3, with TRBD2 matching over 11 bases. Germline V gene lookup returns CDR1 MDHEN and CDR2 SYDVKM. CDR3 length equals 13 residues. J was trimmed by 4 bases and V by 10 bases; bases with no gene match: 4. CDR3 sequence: CATLAGGPDTQYF. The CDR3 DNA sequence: TGTGCCACCCTAGCGGGAGGCCCAGATACGCAGTATTTT.

The CDR3 DNA reads as TGTGCCAGCAGCCCTGGACTAGCGGCTCAAGAGACCCAGTACTTC. Its translation: CASSPGLAAQETQYF. V and J are TRBV5-8 and TRBJ2-5; the match to TRBD2 covers 10 bases. The J segment lost 2 bases and the V segment lost 4 bases, leaving 5 bases of the junction unmatched. This CDR3 region has 15 residues. Looked up from germline, CDR1 is SGHTS and CDR2 is YDEGEE.

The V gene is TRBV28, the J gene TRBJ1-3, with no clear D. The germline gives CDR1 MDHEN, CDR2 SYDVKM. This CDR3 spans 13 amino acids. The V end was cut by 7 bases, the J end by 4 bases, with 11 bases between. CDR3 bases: TGTGCCAGCATCAGGACTCGGGGAAACACCATATATTTT. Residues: CASIRTRGNTIYF.

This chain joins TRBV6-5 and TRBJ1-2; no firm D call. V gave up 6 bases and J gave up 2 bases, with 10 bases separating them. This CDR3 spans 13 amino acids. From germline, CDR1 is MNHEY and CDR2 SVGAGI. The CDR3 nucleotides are TGTGCCAGCAGAGACGCGGGGAACTATGGCTACACCTTC. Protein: CASRDAGNYGYTF.

DNA for the CDR3: TGTGCCAGCTGGGGTGGGGGGGGCAATGGCTACACCTTC. It yields the protein CASWGGGGNGYTF. This chain links TRBV2 with TRBJ1-2; D possibly corresponds to TRBD1 (6 bases). The CDR3 is 13 residues long. Germline CDR1 and CDR2: SNHLY and FYNNEI. Deletions cut 8 bases from V and 6 bases from J, with 16 bases between. The full variable domain, its missing parts supplied by reference TRBV2 and TRBJ1-2, is EPEVTQTPSHQVTQMGQEVILRCVPISNHLYFYWYRQILGQKVEFLVSFYNNEISEKSEIFDDQFSVERPDGSNFTLKIRSTKLEDSAMYFCASWGGGGNGYTFGSGTRLTVV.

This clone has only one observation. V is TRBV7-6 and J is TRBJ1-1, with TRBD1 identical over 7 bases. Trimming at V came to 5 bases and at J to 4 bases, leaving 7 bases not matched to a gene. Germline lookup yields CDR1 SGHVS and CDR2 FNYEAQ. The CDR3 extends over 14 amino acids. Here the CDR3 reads CASSQRQGITEAFF. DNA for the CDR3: TGTGCCAGCAGCCAAAGACAGGGCATCACTGAAGCTTTCTTT. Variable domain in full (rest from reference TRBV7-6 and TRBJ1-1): GAGVSQSPRYKVTKRGQDVALRCDPISGHVSLYWYRQALGQGPEFLTYFNYEAQQDKSGLPNDRFSAERPEGSISTLTIQRTEQRDSAMYRCASSQRQGITEAFFGQGTRLTVV.

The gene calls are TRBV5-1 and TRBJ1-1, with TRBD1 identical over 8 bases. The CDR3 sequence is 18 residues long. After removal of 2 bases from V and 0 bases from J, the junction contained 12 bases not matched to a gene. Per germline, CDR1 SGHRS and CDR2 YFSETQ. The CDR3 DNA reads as TGCGCCAGCAGCTTAACTAAAGGGACAGGCGGAATGAACACTGAAGCTTTCTTT. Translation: CASSLTKGTGGMNTEAFF.

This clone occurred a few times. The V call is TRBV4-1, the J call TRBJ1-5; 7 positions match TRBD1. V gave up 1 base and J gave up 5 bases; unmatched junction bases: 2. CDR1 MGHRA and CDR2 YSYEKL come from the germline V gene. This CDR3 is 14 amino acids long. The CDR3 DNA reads TGCGCCAGCAGCCAAGTTGACAGGGATCAGCCCCAGCATTTT. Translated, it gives CASSQVDRDQPQHF.